Shown below are 19 T cell receptor gamma chains from a single sample sequenced in a study of gamma delta lymphoproliferative disorders and STAT genes. PBMCs from patients and controls supplied the genomic DNA for sequencing. TCRdb re-processed the multiplex PCR reads via CATT. This sample has approximately 2,700 gamma-chain clones, with approximately 8% found just once. Sequencing used blood. Receptors originate from a human donor in good health.

In its sample, this clone was seen a few times. The chain carries TRGV10 and TRGJ1 or TRGJ2. TCRdb gives no J gene; it was assigned here by matching the DNA to germline. TRGV10 counts as an open reading frame of uncertain function. Unmatched junction bases numbered 3, after V lost 12 bases and J lost 3 bases. The CDR3 contains 10 residues. The CDR3 protein is CAAIYYKKLF. CDR3 sequence (DNA): TGTGCTGCTATTTATTATAAGAAACTCTTT.

By share, this clone counts as medium-sized. The chain carries TRGV11 and TRGJ1 or TRGJ2. TCRdb offers no J gene call, so here the DNA was matched to germline to obtain one. TRGV11 qualifies as an ORF whose function is uncertain. The CDR3 is 13 residues long. Trimming took 0 bases from V and 5 from J; bases not matched to a gene: 1. CDR3 nucleotides: TGTGCCTGCTGGATTAGGCACGATTATAAGAAACTCTTT. It is translated as CACWIRHDYKKLF.

This clone ranks as medium-sized. The V gene is TRGV10; the J gene was not called. TRGV10 is labeled an ORF, and its function is uncertain. CDR3 length equals 9 residues. The CDR3 sequence is CAAWDIGLF. Written as DNA, the CDR3 is TGTGCTGCGTGGGATATAGGTCTCTTT.

In its sample, this clone ranks as medium-sized. This rearrangement joins TRGV8 to TRGJ1 or TRGJ2. The J gene, missing from TCRdb, was assigned here through DNA to germline matching. Losses at the gene ends were 0 bases for V and 6 bases for J; bases not matched to a gene: 2. CDR1 and CDR2 from the germline V gene are VENAVY and YDSYNSRV. This CDR3 is built from 12 residues. DNA for the CDR3: TGTGCCACCTGGGATAGGCTTTATAAGAAACTCTTT. This codes for CATWDRLYKKLF.

V and J are TRGV3 and TRGJ1 or TRGJ2. The J gene comes from matching the DNA to germline here; TCRdb lacks it. The germline V gene has CDR1 VTNTFY and CDR2 YDVSTARD (reference sequence). V gave up 5 bases and J gave up 5 bases; unmatched junction bases: 6. The CDR3 is 12 amino acids. CDR3 protein: CATWGGDYKKLF. DNA of the CDR3: TGTGCCACCTGGGGGGGGGATTATAAGAAACTCTTT.

This clone showed up just a few times. The V and J genes are TRGV11 and TRGJ1 or TRGJ2. TRGV11 is marked as an open reading frame, function uncertain. The CDR3 is made up of 10 amino acids. V trimming: 5 bases; J trimming: 11 bases; junction bases outside the gene matches: 3. CDR3 residues: CACWINQKLF. The CDR3 coding sequence is TGTGCCTGCTGGATTAATCAGAAACTCTTT.

By share, this clone counts as medium-sized. J gene calling gave no result, while the V gene is TRGV2. CDR1 is EGSNGY, CDR2 YDSYNSKV, per germline. CDR3 length equals 11 residues. CDR3 DNA: TGTGCCACCTGGGACGGGCGGTGGGATCTCTTT. Residues: CATWDGRWDLF.

This clone was counted at least ten times. Different DNA sequences within this sample yield the same CDR3. This sequence joins TRGV9 and TRGJ1 or TRGJ2. TCRdb is silent on the J gene; assignment here came from matching the DNA to germline. J lost 4 bases, V lost 2 bases, and 2 bases had no gene match. Germline values: CDR1 GITISATS, CDR2 ISYDGTV (reference sequence). This CDR3 region has 12 residues. CDR3 protein: CALWEEYYKKLF. CDR3 sequence (DNA): TGTGCCTTGTGGGAGGAATATTATAAGAAACTCTTT.

This clone counts as medium-sized. Additional DNA sequences in this sample encode the identical CDR3. The gene calls are TRGV2 and TRGJ1 or TRGJ2. The J gene comes from matching the DNA to germline here; TCRdb lacks it. V dropped 0 bases and J dropped 11; count of bases not matched to a gene: 4. The CDR3 runs 11 residues. Germline V CDR1 and CDR2: EGSNGY, YDSYNSKV. The CDR3, as DNA: TGTGCCACCTGGGACGGGCTCGAGAAACTCTTT. This gives the protein CATWDGLEKLF.

Relative to its sample, this clone is medium-sized (0.01 to 0.1%). The V and J genes are TRGV4 and TRGJ1 or TRGJ2. The J gene is absent in TCRdb and was assigned here via DNA matching to germline. Trimming took 4 bases from V and 11 from J; bases not matched to a gene: 14. Germline V gives CDR1 EGSTGY, CDR2 YDSYTSSV. The CDR3 covers 13 residues. In DNA, the CDR3 is TGTGCCACCTGGGAAATGGCCGTGAGGGAGAAACTCTTT. Translating gives CATWEMAVREKLF.

Comments on this clone: Because the CDR3's place on the DNA is in doubt, the DNA is left out and the CDR3 is given as listed by TCRdb. No J gene was named, though the V gene is TRGV11. TRGV11 carries the ORF label, with uncertain function. From its first to its last residue, the CDR3 has 18 amino acids. The CDR3 is CTTVPAGLGTATGWFKIF.

Judged by abundance, this clone is medium-sized. The chain uses TRGV8 and TRGJP1. Here the J gene came from matching the DNA to germline, since TCRdb omits it. V lost 4 bases to trimming and J lost 9 bases; unmatched junction nucleotides: 5. CDR3 size: 12 residues. CDR1 is VENAVY, CDR2 YDSYNSRV, per germline. DNA of the CDR3: TGTGCCACCTGGGAGAGGAGTTGGTTCAAGATATTT. It specifies CATWERSWFKIF.

In this sample, this clone is medium-sized. The chain combines TRGV10 with TRGJ1 or TRGJ2. Because TCRdb records no J gene, it was assigned here through a match of the DNA to germline. TRGV10 is assigned to the ORF class and has an uncertain function. This CDR3 is built from 13 residues. V lost 9 bases and J lost 8; bases outside the gene matches: 14. For the CDR3, the DNA is TGTGCTGCGTGCCCAGGGGAGAGTGATAAGAAACTCTTT. Amino acid sequence: CAACPGESDKKLF.

As concerns this clone: The TCRdb protein comes from a much larger clone and disagrees with this DNA's translation at residue 2, likely due to a read error; the protein given here is derived from the DNA. CDR3 in DNA: TGTACTGCGTGGGATGAGAAACTCTTT. Translation: CTAWDEKLF. This chain joins TRGV10 and TRGJ1 or TRGJ2. Since TCRdb gives no J gene, matching the DNA to germline was used here to assign it. TRGV10 has ORF status, its function being uncertain. The CDR3 sequence is 9 residues long.

This clone qualifies as medium-sized. The chain is built from TRGV8 and TRGJ1 or TRGJ2. Germline matching of the DNA provided the J gene here, since TCRdb leaves it blank. The J segment lost 11 bases and the V segment lost 7 bases, leaving 11 bases of the junction unmatched. The V gene's germline CDR1 is VENAVY and CDR2 YDSYNSRV. The CDR3 has 11 amino acids. This CDR3 is CATCPDNEKLF. DNA for the CDR3: TGTGCCACCTGCCCGGATAACGAGAAACTCTTT.

This clone was seen a handful of times. The protein TCRdb lists belongs to a much larger clone and differs from this DNA's translation at residue 7, which points to a read error; the protein shown is made from the DNA. The chain carries TRGV3 and TRGJP2. The J gene is not listed in TCRdb, so it was assigned here from a DNA match to germline. V shed 0 bases, J shed 5 bases, and the junction held 9 bases outside the gene matches. The germline V gene has CDR1 VTNTFY and CDR2 YDVSTARD (reference sequence). This CDR3 region has 16 residues. The CDR3 bases are TGTGCCACCTGGGACAGGGGGGGAGTCAGTGATTGGATCAAGACGTTT. Its protein is CATWDRGGVSDWIKTF.

This chain connects TRGV3 to TRGJ1 or TRGJ2. The J gene was not available in TCRdb and was assigned here by matching the DNA to germline segments. This CDR3 contains 11 residues. V gave up 12 bases and J gave up 3 bases; unmatched junction bases: 8. The germline CDR1 and CDR2 sequences are VTNTFY and YDVSTARD (reference sequence). CDR3 bases: TGTGCCCCCTCCCTTTATTATAAGAAACTCTTT. The encoded protein is CAPSLYYKKLF.

This clone is medium-sized within its sample. The gene calls are TRGV9 and TRGJ1 or TRGJ2. Because TCRdb records no J gene, it was assigned here through a match of the DNA to germline. CDR3 size: 10 residues. Germline V gives CDR1 GITISATS, CDR2 ISYDGTV (reference sequence). After removal of 7 bases from V and 11 bases from J, the junction contained 8 bases not matched to a gene. CDR3 coding DNA: TGTGCCTTGTGCGGGCGGGAGAAACTCTTT. Its protein product is CALCGREKLF.

The chain employs TRGV5 and TRGJ1 or TRGJ2. The J gene, absent from TCRdb, was called here by matching the DNA to germline. This CDR3 is 16 amino acids long. V gave up 0 bases and J gave up 2 bases; unmatched junction bases: 10. The germline V gene encodes CDR1 VINAFY and CDR2 YDVSNSKD. This chain's CDR3 is CATWDRKANHYYKKLF. The CDR3 coding sequence is TGTGCCACCTGGGACAGGAAGGCGAACCATTATTATAAGAAACTCTTT.